This T cell receptor (beta chain) was retrieved from a study of Ad26.COV2.S vaccination and SARS-CoV-2 variants. The wider study: This donor came from the COV1001 trial of Ad26.COV2.S. Dosing was one shot or two shots 56 days apart. Overall study results and limits: The authors reported substantial breadth in spike-specific CD8+ and CD4+ T cell responses after vaccination.

Treatment meaning: 19 received Ad26.COV2.S at low or high dose, single or two shots; about 5 received placebo; per-sample allocation not given. Specimens were obtained on day 63 following the first vaccine or placebo injection. Vaccine was an Ad26 vector expressing Wuhan-strain SARS-CoV-2 spike. A note on this clone: Its cognate antigen is unknown.

Measured with immunoSEQ multiplex PCR; TCRdb has only the in-frame clones, and not every one. The sample lists some 320,000 clones; roughly 80% were seen once. V was clipped by 4 bases and J by 4 bases, with 16 bases between them. This CDR3 region has 16 residues. From germline, CDR1 is SGHNT and CDR2 YENEEA. This clonotype was sampled from a person aged 18 to 65 who received the Ad26.COV2.S COVID-19 vaccine or a placebo. The specimen comprised peripheral blood, sampled in a trial of Ad26.COV2.S vaccine versus placebo. The rearrangement joins TRBV11-3 to TRBJ1-4; D possibly corresponds to TRBD1 (5 bases). CDR3 protein: CASSSSGPGRNEKLFF. As DNA, the CDR3 is TGTGCCAGCAGCTCGTCCGGGCCAGGGCGTAATGAAAAACTGTTTTTT. Drawing the rest from reference TRBV11-3 and TRBJ1-4, the complete variable domain is EAGVVQSPRYKIIEKKQPVAFWCNPISGHNTLYWYLQNLGQGPELLIRYENEEAVDDSQLPKDRFSAERLKGVDSTLKIQPAELGDSAVYLCASSSSGPGRNEKLFFGSGTQLSVL.